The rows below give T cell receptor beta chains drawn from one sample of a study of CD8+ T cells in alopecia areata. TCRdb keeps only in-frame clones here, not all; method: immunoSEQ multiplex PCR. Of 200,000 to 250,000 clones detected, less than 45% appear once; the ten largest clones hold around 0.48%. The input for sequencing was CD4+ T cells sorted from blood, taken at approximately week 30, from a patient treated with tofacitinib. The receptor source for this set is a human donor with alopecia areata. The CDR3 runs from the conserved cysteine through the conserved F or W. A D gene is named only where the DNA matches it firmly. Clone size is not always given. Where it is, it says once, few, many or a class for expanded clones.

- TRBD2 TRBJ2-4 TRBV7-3 TGTGCCAGCAGTCTAGCGGGTACCAAAAACATTCAGTACTTC CASSLAGTKNIQYF
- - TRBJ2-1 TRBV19 TGTGCCAGTAGGGGAGACAGGGTGGCTAGCGGACCCTACAATGAGCAGTTCTTC CASRGDRVASGPYNEQFF
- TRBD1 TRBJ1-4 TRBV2 TGTGCCAGCAGTGACCGAGGGGGCGGTGGGACTAATGAAAAACTGTTTTTT CASSDRGGGGTNEKLFF
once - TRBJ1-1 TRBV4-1 TGCGCCAGCAGCCAAGAGGGCGGGTTGGGCACTGAAGCTTTCTTT CASSQEGGLGTEAFF
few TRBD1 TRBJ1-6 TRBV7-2 TGTGCCAGCAGCAAGAGGGGTGGACAGGGAGGGGGACCCCTCCACTTT CASSKRGGQGGGPLHF
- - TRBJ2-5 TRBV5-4 TGTGCCAGCAGCTTGTTAACGGTTGTCCCCGGGACCCAGTACTTC CASSLLTVVPGTQYF
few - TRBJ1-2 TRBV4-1 TGCGCCAGCAGCCCCACGGGGTCAGGGACAAAGTATGGCTACACCTTC CASSPTGSGTKYGYTF
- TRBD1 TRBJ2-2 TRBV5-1 TGCGCCAGCAGACGGACAGGAGAGAACACCGGGGAGCTGTTTTTT CASRRTGENTGELFF
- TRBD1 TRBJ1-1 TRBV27 TGTGCCAGCAGTCCGGACAGGGGGCTCACTGAAGCTTTCTTT CASSPDRGLTEAFF
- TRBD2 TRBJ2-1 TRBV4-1 TGCGCCAGCACCCCGAGGACTAGCGGAAGCTCCTACAATGAGCAGTTCTTC CASTPRTSGSSYNEQFF
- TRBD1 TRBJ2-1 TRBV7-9 TGTGCCAGCAGCTTAGACAGGGGGTCCTACAATGAGCAGTTCTTC CASSLDRGSYNEQFF
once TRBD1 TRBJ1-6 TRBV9 TGTGCCAGCAGCGCATGGGACAGAAATTCACCCCTCCACTTT CASSAWDRNSPLHF
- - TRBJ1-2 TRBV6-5 TGTGCCAGCAGTTACTCCGCAGGGCTTAGCTATGGCTACACCTTC CASSYSAGLSYGYTF
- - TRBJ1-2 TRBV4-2 TGTGCCAGCAGCCAAGCGGGAAGGACGGCTAACTATGGCTACACCTTC CASSQAGRTANYGYTF
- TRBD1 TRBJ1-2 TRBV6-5 TGTGCCAGCAGTTACACCCGACAGGGTTCCTATGGCTACACCTTC CASSYTRQGSYGYTF
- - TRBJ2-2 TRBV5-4 TGTGCCAGCAGCCCCTCCCTGGGCACCGGGGAGCTGTTTTTT CASSPSLGTGELFF
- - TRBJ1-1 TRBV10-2 TGCGCCAGCAGTGCGCAGGGCGTCACTGAAGCTTTCTTT CASSAQGVTEAFF
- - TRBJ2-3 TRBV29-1 TGCAGCGTTGTTCTTTCGGAGGGGAGCACAGATACGCAGTATTTT CSVVLSEGSTDTQYF
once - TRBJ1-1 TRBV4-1 TGCGCCAGCAAGGCCATCCTGGGGCTAAACACTGAAGCTTTCTTT CASKAILGLNTEAFF
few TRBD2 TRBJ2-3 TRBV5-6 TGTGCCAGCAGCTTAAGGACTAGCGGATCAGATACGCAGTATTTT CASSLRTSGSDTQYF
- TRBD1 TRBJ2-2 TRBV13 TGTGCCAGCAGCCCCCCTCGCCGGACAGGGGACACCGGGGAGCTGTTTTTT CASSPPRRTGDTGELFF
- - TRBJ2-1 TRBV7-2 TGTGCCAGCAGCCTCCAATGGGTGAGCTCCTACAATGAGCAGTTCTTC CASSLQWVSSYNEQFF
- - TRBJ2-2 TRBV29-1 TGCAGCGTTGGAACAGGGTCCATCGGGGAGCTGTTTTTT CSVGTGSIGELFF
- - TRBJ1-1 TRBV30 TGTGCCTGGAGTTCCCCGACAGTCGGGAGCACTGAAGCTTTCTTT CAWSSPTVGSTEAFF
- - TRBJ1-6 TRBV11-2 TGTGCCAGCAGCGCCCGGGGGAACGGAGATTCACCCCTCCACTTT CASSARGNGDSPLHF
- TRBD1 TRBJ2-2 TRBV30 TGTGCCGCAGCAGGGGGCGGGATCGCCGGGGAGCTGTTTTTT CAAAGGGIAGELFF
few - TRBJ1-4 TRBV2 TGTGCCAGCCTCCCCAGGCAGGATGGGCAACTGTTTTTT CASLPRQDGQLFF
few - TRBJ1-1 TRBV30 TGTGCCTGGAGGGCGGCCTTAGTCACTGAAGCTTTCTTT CAWRAALVTEAFF
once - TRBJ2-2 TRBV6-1 TGTGCCAGCAGTGCCCAGCTTTCCGGGGAGCTGTTTTTT CASSAQLSGELFF
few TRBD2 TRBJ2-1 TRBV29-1 TGCAGCGTTGAAGAGGGACTAGTGGGCGATGAGCAGTTCTTC CSVEEGLVGDEQFF
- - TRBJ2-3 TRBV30 TGTGCCTGGGGCAGGGCCGGAAGAGATACGCAGTATTTT CAWGRAGRDTQYF
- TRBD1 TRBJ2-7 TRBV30 TGTGCCACGGTCCGGACAGGGGGCGCGTACGAGCAGTACTTC CATVRTGGAYEQYF
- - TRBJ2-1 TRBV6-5 TGTGCCAGCAGTTCGGAGGGTTACAATGAGCAGTTCTTC CASSSEGYNEQFF
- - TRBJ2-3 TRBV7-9 TGTGCCAGCAGCTTAGTGCAGGAGACGCAGTATTTT CASSLVQETQYF
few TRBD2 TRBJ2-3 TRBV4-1 TGCGCCAGCAGCCAGCCACGAGCCCGGACTAGCGGGAGGACAGATACGCAGTATTTT CASSQPRARTSGRTDTQYF
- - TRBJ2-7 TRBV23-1 TGCGCCAGCAGTCAATGGTCAGCCCACGAGCAGTACTTC CASSQWSAHEQYF
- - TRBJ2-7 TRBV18 TGTGCCAGCTCGCCCGACTACGAGCAGTACTTC CASSPDYEQYF
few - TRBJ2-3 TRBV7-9 TGTGCCAGCAGCCCAACTAGCATAGATACGCAGTATTTT CASSPTSIDTQYF
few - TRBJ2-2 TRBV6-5 TGTGCCAGCAGCCCCTGGAGCACCGGGGAGCTGTTTTTT CASSPWSTGELFF
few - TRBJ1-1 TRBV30 TGTGCCTGGGCATGGGATCGGGACAAAGCTTTCTTT CAWAWDRDKAFF
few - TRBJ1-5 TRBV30 TGTGCCTGGAGTTCAATCCCGGGCCTTGGCAATCAGCCCCAGCATTTT CAWSSIPGLGNQPQHF
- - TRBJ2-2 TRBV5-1 TGCGCCAGCAGCTTGGGGGTCCTTTCCGGGGAGCTGTTTTTT CASSLGVLSGELFF
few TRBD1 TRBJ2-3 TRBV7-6 TGTGCCAGCAGCTTAGCCGGGACAGGCACAGATACGCAGTATTTT CASSLAGTGTDTQYF
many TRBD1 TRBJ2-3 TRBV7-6 TGTGCCAGCAGCCGGGACAGGCCCACAGATACGCAGTATTTT CASSRDRPTDTQYF